These T cell receptor beta chains were read from a single sample in a study of T-cell reconstitution after alpha-beta-depleted transplantation in children. Via MiXCR, TCRdb re-called the PCR reads, giving one row per CDR3 protein. The table includes some 350,000 distinct CDR3 sequences, roughly 17% detected once. The starting material was PBMCs, mostly from graft donor cells, obtained 360 days after TCRalphabeta/CD19-depleted stem cell transplant. Receptors were obtained from a male patient aged 2-15 years who had a stem cell transplant for acute lymphoblastic leukemia, so the T cells may come from the graft donor. Both conserved end residues are part of each CDR3.

TRBV5-1	TRBJ2-5	CASRRRRGQETQYF
TRBV6-4	TRBJ2-1	CASSDRLYRSGDNNEQFF
TRBV5-5	TRBJ2-1	CASSLAPGGDYNEQFF
TRBV4-1	TRBJ2-5	CASSELARETQYF
TRBV27	TRBJ2-4	CASSGGSGVKNIQYF
TRBV5-1	TRBJ2-2	CASSGTGTGELFF
TRBV20-1	TRBJ2-3	CSASKGDGDTQYF
TRBV4-3	TRBJ2-2	CASSQDSSATGELFF
TRBV4-1	TRBJ2-4	CASSHSRSQGGRDRGKNIQYF
TRBV7-8	TRBJ2-7	CASSLFTGGARTYEQYF
TRBV29-1	TRBJ2-5	CSVEVYGEGQETQYF
TRBV7-9	TRBJ2-3	CASSLFLSTGYTDTQYF
TRBV27	TRBJ2-7	CASSRTSSYEQYF
TRBV7-2	TRBJ2-7	CASSFRGDYYEQYF
TRBV27	TRBJ2-3	CASWTASTDTQYF
TRBV6-2/TRBV6-3	TRBJ2-4	CASDQGVLAKNIQYF
TRBV4-1	TRBJ1-5	CASSPRTLNQPQHF
TRBV5-4	TRBJ2-3	CASSGLAGGTDTQYF
TRBV9	TRBJ2-1	CASSLIGTDYNEQFF
TRBV4-2	TRBJ1-4	CASSQGGWRSNEKLFF
TRBV15	TRBJ2-7	CATSRDRTGRDGQYF
TRBV5-1	TRBJ2-3	CASSFTGTTTDTQYF
TRBV4-2	TRBJ2-1	CASSQDLTYNEQFF
TRBV12-3/TRBV12-4	TRBJ2-7	CASSTRRGGYEQYF
TRBV12-3/TRBV12-4	TRBJ1-5	CASSLASPKGQPQHF
TRBV4-2	TRBJ2-5	CASSHAGEETQYF
TRBV30	TRBJ1-1	CAWLLGRTEAFF
TRBV29-1	TRBJ2-1	CSVLIYWAVSYNEQFF
TRBV5-1	TRBJ1-1	CASSPEGRGYTEAFF
TRBV28	TRBJ2-7	CASLDSSEQYF
TRBV12-3/TRBV12-4	TRBJ2-7	CASSLRGGGIYEQYF
TRBV29-1	TRBJ2-4	CSVESEHASQNIQYF
TRBV11-2	TRBJ2-7	CASSLQFYEQYF
TRBV28	TRBJ2-1	CASSFWAGGGGEQFF
TRBV29-1	TRBJ1-1	CSVGQGRTEAFF
TRBV6-5	TRBJ2-1	CASSSNFYNEQFF
TRBV20-1	TRBJ2-1	CSASSFWGESYEQFF
TRBV6-2/TRBV6-3	TRBJ2-1	CASSYVGRQGMTHNEQFF